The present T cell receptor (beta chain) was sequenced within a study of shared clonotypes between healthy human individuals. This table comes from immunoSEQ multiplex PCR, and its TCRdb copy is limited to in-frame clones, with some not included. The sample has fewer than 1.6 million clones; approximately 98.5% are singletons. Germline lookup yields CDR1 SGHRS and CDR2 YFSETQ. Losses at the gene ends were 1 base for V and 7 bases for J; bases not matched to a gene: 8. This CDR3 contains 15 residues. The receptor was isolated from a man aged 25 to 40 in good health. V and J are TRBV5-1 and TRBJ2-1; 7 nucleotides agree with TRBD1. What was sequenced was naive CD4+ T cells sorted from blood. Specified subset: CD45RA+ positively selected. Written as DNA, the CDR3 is TGCGCCAGCAGCTTGTTGACAGGGTCTGAGAATGAGCAGTTCTTC. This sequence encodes CASSLLTGSENEQFF.